Below, one T cell receptor beta chain is given with its context. The entry originates in a study of blood T cell repertoires in COVID-19. The wider study: The samples span acute and convalescent COVID-19 from the United States, Italy and Spain. Sources were T cells, B-cell-depleted T cells, or PBMCs; the material itself was cDNA or gDNA.

Source study methods: Amplification from reference gene primers served as the basis for estimated nucleated cell counts. The protocol was immunoSEQ multiplex PCR, while the TCRdb copy is restricted to in-frame clones and leaves out a portion. That table is the source of V, J and clone size, and D and trimming were worked out from the DNA. The sample contains roughly 260,000 clones, more than 75% of which appear only once. This CDR3 region has 16 residues. V dropped 1 base and J dropped 5; count of bases not matched to a gene: 3. The germline V gene encodes CDR1 KGHSH and CDR2 LQKENI. The chain uses TRBV18 and TRBJ2-1; 12 bases are shared with TRBD2. Sequencing was done on a sample of peripheral blood. The receptor was derived from a woman aged 45-59 years with acute or convalescent COVID-19. In DNA form, the CDR3 reads TGTGCCAGCTCACCACGACTAGCGGGAGTCCACAATGAGCAGTTCTTC. This gives the protein CASSPRLAGVHNEQFF.